A single sample gave rise to the 9 T cell receptor beta chains below, sequenced in a study of tissue T cells after allogeneic stem cell transplantation (dated by TCRdb to between 2020 and 2023). Library method: the immunoSEQ multiplex PCR assay. TCRdb provides this immuneACCESS table in a form limited to in-frame rearrangements. Some clones are lacking; in checked studies, under half of them reflect an unresolved V gene, and why the rest are absent is not known. Here the sample has a few thousand clones; around 30% occur a single time. The ten largest account for 6.7% of the sample. The label giving this sample's time point can be read as: mouse harvest day 14 after allogeneic transplant. Mouse grafts consisting of 10^7 T-cell-depleted bone marrow cells combined with 10^6 splenic CD5+ T cells were administered by tail vein injection. Sequencing used skin. All receptors derive from a female BALB/c mouse given C57BL/6 T cells with graft-versus-host disease after an allogeneic hematopoietic cell transplant.

On this clone itself: The gene symbols are mouse symbols. The read finishes 1 residue shy of the CDR3 end, and the germline J gene is used to complete it. This chain connects TRBV26 to TRBJ1-3; 7 positions agree with TRBD1. From germline, CDR1 is KGHPV and CDR2 FQNQEV (reference sequence). CDR3 length equals 16 residues. The V segment lost 0 bases and the J segment 0 bases; nucleotides outside the gene matches: 2. The CDR3 spells CASSLSGQDSGNTLYF. The DNA read from the CDR3 is TGTGCCAGCAGTCTGTCAGGACAGGATTCTGGAAATACGCTCTAT.

This clone has just a few counts. The genes are named according to mouse. The sequenced fragment ends 1 residue before the CDR3 boundary, so the rest is inferred from the germline J gene. This chain uses TRBV26 with TRBJ2-4, with D possibly TRBD1 on 6 matching bases. Trimming pared 4 bases from V and 2 bases from J, leaving 10 bases between. CDR1 and CDR2 from the germline V gene are KGHPV and FQNQEV (reference sequence). This CDR3 is built from 14 residues. The DNA read from the CDR3 is TGTGCCAGCAGTCCTACAGGGTATCAAAACACCTTGTAC. This translates into CASSPTGYQNTLY. The complete CDR3 reads CASSPTGYQNTLYF.

Notes on this clone: Gene and germline names: mouse. The CDR3 is cut off 1 residue early in the read; its end comes from the germline J gene. V and J are TRBV3 and TRBJ1-4; 9 bases map to TRBD1. The trim removed 6 bases at V and 5 bases at J, leaving 4 bases unmatched. The V gene's germline CDR1 is SNHLY and CDR2 FYNGKV (reference sequence). CDR3 length: 14 amino acids. The CDR3 reads CASRSGTGNERLFF. The covered CDR3 bases are TGTGCCAGCAGATCCGGGACAGGGAACGAAAGATTATTT.

Concerning this clone itself: Mouse germline and gene names are used. Coverage ceases 1 residue before the CDR3 finishes, and the germline J gene fills in the end. This sequence joins TRBV14 and TRBJ2-1; D not certain. Germline V gene data show CDR1 as SGHDT and CDR2 as FRDEAV. This CDR3 is built from 12 residues. Trimming removed 1 base at V and 6 bases at J, with 5 bases between. CDR3 bases read: TGTGCCAGCAGTTTCGGGCTTGCTGAGCAGTTC. It encodes CASSFGLAEQF. The whole CDR3 protein is CASSFGLAEQFF.

This clone was seen a handful of times. Any gene name here is a mouse gene name. The observed sequence ends 1 residue before the CDR3 terminus, with the missing tail filled in from the germline J gene. V and J are TRBV3 and TRBJ2-3, with D possibly TRBD2 on 6 matching bases. The length of the CDR3 is 14 residues. The V end lost 3 bases, the J end lost 0 bases, and 7 bases lay between the germline ends. Germline V gene lookup returns CDR1 SNHLY and CDR2 FYNGKV (reference sequence). Partial CDR3 DNA: TGTGCCAGCAGCTTGGGGGGAAGTGCAGAAACGCTGTAT. Its protein product is CASSLGGSAETLY. The whole CDR3 is CASSLGGSAETLYF.

This clone qualifies as large (0.1 to 1%). Genes here carry mouse names. Incomplete CDR3 DNA: TGTGCCAGCGACAGCCAGGCTCCGCTT. It yields the protein CASDSQAPL. The CDR3 as a whole reads CASDSQAPLF. This chain uses TRBV14 with TRBJ1-5; perhaps TRBD1 as D (5 bases). The DNA ends 1 residue before the CDR3 does, and the rest of the CDR3 is filled in from the germline J gene. The CDR3 contains 10 residues. CDR1 and CDR2 from the germline V gene are SGHDT and FRDEAV. V lost 7 bases, J lost 6 bases, and 5 bases lay in between.

By proportion, this clone is medium-sized. Mouse gene names apply. The read ends 1 residue shy of where the CDR3 ends; the end is completed using the germline J gene. The chain couples TRBV26 to TRBJ2-1; weak D call: TRBD1 (6 bases). The CDR3 consists of 14 residues. Germline V CDR1 and CDR2: KGHPV, FQNQEV (reference sequence). V gave up 4 bases and J gave up 4 bases, with 11 bases separating them. The CDR3 bases that were read are TGTGCCAGCAGTCCGGGACACTTATATGCTGAGCAGTTC. Translating it yields CASSPGHLYAEQF. The whole CDR3 sequence reads CASSPGHLYAEQFF.

Comment on this clone: These gene names are mouse names. The read ends 1 residue shy of where the CDR3 ends; the end is completed using the germline J gene. The rearrangement uses TRBV14 and TRBJ1-3; TRBD1 might be the D (5 bases). Trimming removed 0 bases from V and 2 bases from J, with 6 bases in between. In germline, CDR1 is SGHDT, CDR2 FRDEAV. The CDR3 spans 14 residues. CDR3 protein: CASSFWGAGNTLYF. The CDR3 bases that were read are TGTGCCAGCAGTTTCTGGGGGGCTGGAAATACGCTCTAT.

As for this clone: Gene names are the mouse ones. The read stops 1 residue short of the end of the CDR3; the missing end is completed from the germline J gene. The chain combines TRBV3 with TRBJ1-4; D remains ambiguous. This CDR3 has 16 amino acids. V was shortened by 5 bases and J by 4 bases, with 17 bases between the two germline ends. Per germline, CDR1 SNHLY and CDR2 FYNGKV (reference sequence). CDR3: CASSPSQFSINERLFF. Partial CDR3 DNA: TGTGCCAGCAGCCCCAGCCAGTTCTCTATCAACGAAAGATTATTT.